The text below deals with one TCR beta chain. Its antigen is still unknown. The data were obtained in a study of T-cell memory formation after mild COVID-19. Trimming took 4 bases from V and 1 from J, leaving 15 bases between them. Germline V gene sequence: CDR1 DFQATT, CDR2 SNEGSKA (reference sequence). This CDR3 contains 15 residues. Regarding the study as a whole: CD4+ contracting clones were mainly CM and EM; CD8+ ones, EMRA. While clones contracting from day 15 to 85 were balanced between CD4 and CD8, later expanders leaned CD4+.

TCRdb reanalysed the 5' RACE reads using MiXCR and keeps one entry per CDR3 protein. The sample has just over 400,000 distinct CDR3 sequences, about 25% seen once. V and J are TRBV20-1 and TRBJ2-3; D uncertain. The sequence derives from an adult woman who had mild COVID-19 (a few samples of this study predate the infection). Cell type and time point are not known. The sequencing input was PBMCs or a T cell subset sorted from them (not recorded which). CDR3 coding DNA: TGCAGTGCTACGTCCAGCCAGGACCGCACAGATACGCAGTATTTT. Residues: CSATSSQDRTDTQYF.